The 21 T cell receptor beta chains listed next were all sequenced from one sample in a study of technical replicates of blood from several donors. Assay used: immunoSEQ multiplex PCR; TCRdb lists only in-frame clones, some missing. Altogether 70,000 to 95,000 clones are present, about 90% being singletons, with the ten largest covering about 0.4%. The sample taken for sequencing was T cells isolated from PBMCs. All receptors derive from a human donor in good health. Some clones in this sample may be carry-over from other donors' samples.

The gene calls are TRBV5-4 and TRBJ1-1; 9 bases agree with TRBD1. Germline CDR1 is SGHNT and CDR2 is YYREEE (reference sequence). J was trimmed by 5 bases and V by 4 bases; bases with no gene match: 9. The CDR3 has 15 residues. The CDR3 loop is CASSPDHRGRTEAFF. CDR3 bases: TGTGCCAGCAGCCCCGACCACAGGGGGCGAACTGAAGCTTTCTTT.

The gene calls are TRBV4-1 and TRBJ2-5; no clear D gene. Per germline, CDR1 MGHRA and CDR2 YSYEKL. The V end lost 3 bases, the J end lost 2 bases, and 13 bases lay between the germline ends. The CDR3 is made up of 15 amino acids. In nucleotides, the CDR3 is TGCGCCAGCAGCCAGGCTTCTCAGAAACAAGAGACCCAGTACTTC. Protein product: CASSQASQKQETQYF.

This rearrangement joins TRBV9 to TRBJ2-7; D perhaps matches TRBD2 (6 bases). This CDR3 has 15 residues. Trimming removed 4 bases from V and 2 bases from J, with 16 bases in between. Germline lookup yields CDR1 SGDLS and CDR2 YYNGEE. CDR3 sequence reads: CASSPGLLKTYEQYF. The CDR3 DNA follows: TGTGCCAGCAGCCCGGGACTTCTTAAGACCTACGAGCAGTACTTC.

The chain links TRBV6-5 to TRBJ1-1; D is undetermined. Between the trimmed V and J ends, which lost 6 bases and 5 bases, there was a span of 13 bases. Germline CDR1 is MNHEY and CDR2 is SVGAGI. The CDR3 runs 13 residues. The CDR3: CASRESGGTEAFF. The DNA for the CDR3 is TGTGCCAGCAGAGAAAGTGGAGGTACTGAAGCTTTCTTT.

The chain links TRBV18 to TRBJ1-1; TRBD1 is a possible D gene (6 bases). Per the germline V gene, CDR1 is KGHSH and CDR2 is LQKENI. This CDR3 is built from 13 residues. The V end was cut by 2 bases, the J end by 8 bases, with 12 bases between. The CDR3 DNA reads TGTGCCAGCTCACCAGCTAACACAGGGGAAGCTTTCTTT. Encoded protein: CASSPANTGEAFF.

The rearrangement links TRBV4-1 to TRBJ2-1; 7 nucleotides line up with TRBD2. CDR3 length: 19 amino acids. The trim removed 0 bases at V and 6 bases at J, leaving 17 bases unmatched. CDR1 MGHRA and CDR2 YSYEKL come from the germline V gene. As DNA, the CDR3 is TGCGCCAGCAGCCAAGATACGGGAGGAAGGCAGGGAAGGGGCAATGAGCAGTTCTTC. This encodes CASSQDTGGRQGRGNEQFF.

This clone showed up just once. The genes are TRBV5-4 and TRBJ2-5; TRBD2 matches at 14 bases. Trimming at V came to 2 bases and at J to 3 bases, leaving 6 bases not matched to a gene. The CDR3 spans 17 residues. Germline V lookup: CDR1 SGHNT, CDR2 YYREEE (reference sequence). CDR3 loop: CASSFGGLAGVEETQYF. Written as DNA, the CDR3 is TGTGCCAGCAGCTTTGGGGGACTAGCGGGAGTGGAAGAGACCCAGTACTTC.

The chain combines TRBV19 with TRBJ2-4, with unresolved D. Germline CDR1 reads LNHDA; CDR2 reads SQIVND (reference sequence). V lost 7 bases and J lost 5, with 15 bases in between. The CDR3 runs 14 residues. CDR3 coding DNA: TGTGCCAGTACCTTCACGTCTACCGAAAACATTCAGTACTTC. Its translation: CASTFTSTENIQYF.

The chain has TRBV29-1 and TRBJ1-5; 9 bases align to TRBD1. Germline CDR1 and CDR2: SQVTM and ANQGSEA. This CDR3 has 13 residues. Trimming at V came to 6 bases and at J to 3 bases, leaving 3 bases not matched to a gene. This chain's CDR3 is CSVGQGHNQPQHF. Here the CDR3 DNA reads TGCAGCGTGGGACAGGGACACAATCAGCCCCAGCATTTT.

The genes are TRBV6-1 and TRBJ2-7, with 11 bases aligning to TRBD1. Germline V gene data show CDR1 as MNHNS and CDR2 as SASEGT. CDR3 length: 14 amino acids. V lost 6 bases and J lost 2; bases outside the gene matches: 3. CDR3 nucleotides: TGTGCCAGCAGCGGGACAGGGGGGACCTACGAGCAGTACTTC. As protein: CASSGTGGTYEQYF.

The chain carries TRBV6-5 and TRBJ1-5, with a tentative D call TRBD1 (5 bases). Germline V CDR1 and CDR2: MNHEY, SVGAGI. The V gene lost 6 bases and the J gene lost 6 bases, with 12 bases spanning the gap. The length of the CDR3 is 13 residues. For the CDR3, the DNA is TGTGCCAGCAGCCAGGGTGTTTTTCAGCCCCAGCATTTT. Translating gives CASSQGVFQPQHF.

This rearrangement joins TRBV9 to TRBJ2-3; possibly TRBD1 for D (7 bases). Germline assignment: CDR1 SGDLS and CDR2 YYNGEE. V lost 1 base and J 5 bases, leaving 8 bases between the germline ends. The CDR3 runs 13 residues. The CDR3 region is CASSVQGGDTQYF. The DNA of the CDR3 is TGTGCCAGCAGCGTACAGGGGGGAGATACGCAGTATTTT.

This chain links TRBV6-5 with TRBJ2-7; 9 nucleotides agree with TRBD2. CDR1 MNHEY and CDR2 SVGAGI come from the germline V gene. The CDR3 extends over 12 amino acids. Trimming at V came to 9 bases and at J to 3 bases, leaving 3 bases not matched to a gene. The CDR3 is CASLSGSYEQYF. The CDR3 DNA reads TGTGCCAGTCTTAGCGGGAGCTACGAGCAGTACTTC.

The V gene is TRBV5-6, the J gene TRBJ1-2; a possible D gene is TRBD1 (5 bases). Trimming cost V 2 bases and J 1 base, with 9 bases left between them. This CDR3 is 14 amino acids long. Germline V gene lookup returns CDR1 SGHDT and CDR2 YYEEEE. The CDR3 bases are TGTGCCAGCAGCTTAGGACAAGTTAACTATGGCTACACCTTC. Translated: CASSLGQVNYGYTF.

V usage is TRBV5-1 and J usage is TRBJ2-3; the match to TRBD2 covers 14 bases. CDR3 size: 17 residues. After removal of 3 bases from V and 5 bases from J, the junction contained 8 bases not matched to a gene. Germline CDR1 and CDR2: SGHRS and YFSETQ. In nucleotides, the CDR3 is TGCGCCAGCAGCTCCGGCGGGACTAGCGGGAGTGTAGATACGCAGTATTTT. Its translation: CASSSGGTSGSVDTQYF.

The rearrangement uses TRBV6-4 and TRBJ2-3, with a tentative D call TRBD2 (6 bases). CDR3 length: 14 amino acids. The V and J ends lost 6 bases and 1 base respectively, with 11 bases between them. Germline loops: CDR1 MRHNA, CDR2 SNTAGT. The CDR3 DNA follows: TGTGCCAGCAGCGCCACGGGAGGCACAGATACGCAGTATTTT. Translation gives CASSATGGTDTQYF.

This chain uses TRBV7-2 with TRBJ2-7; 13 bases map to TRBD2. The CDR3 loop spans 15 amino acids. V trimming: 5 bases; J trimming: 7 bases; junction bases outside the gene matches: 8. From germline, CDR1 is SGHTA and CDR2 FQGNSA. CDR3 bases: TGTGCCAGCAGCGTCGTGTCGGGACTAGCGGGAGAGCAGTACTTC. Translated, it gives CASSVVSGLAGEQYF.

The chain joins TRBV20-1 to TRBJ2-1; D unresolved. Trimming cost V 4 bases and J 5 bases, with 6 bases left between them. This CDR3 region has 11 residues. Germline CDR1 is DFQATT and CDR2 is SNEGSKA (reference sequence). CDR3 coding DNA: TGCAGTGCTAACCCTAACAATGAGCAGTTCTTC. Its protein is CSANPNNEQFF.

The genes are TRBV5-1 and TRBJ2-7; 8 positions agree with TRBD2. In germline, CDR1 is SGHRS, CDR2 YFSETQ. This CDR3 has 14 residues. The junction had 7 bases not matched to a gene; V was cut back by 1 base and J by 7 bases. Here the CDR3 reads CASSLSGRVDEQYF. The CDR3 DNA follows: TGCGCCAGCAGCTTGAGCGGGAGAGTGGATGAGCAGTACTTC.

This chain uses TRBV5-4 with TRBJ2-3; TRBD2 aligns across 7 bases. The CDR3 totals 14 residues. The trim removed 7 bases at V and 1 base at J, leaving 6 bases unmatched. Germline loops: CDR1 SGHNT, CDR2 YYREEE (reference sequence). The CDR3 region has the DNA TGTGCCAGCGGGGGAGGGAGGGGCACAGATACGCAGTATTTT. Its translation: CASGGGRGTDTQYF.

The chain recombines TRBV28 with TRBJ2-1; the match to TRBD2 covers 9 bases. After removal of 5 bases from V and 1 base from J, the junction contained 6 bases not matched to a gene. The CDR3 totals 16 residues. Germline CDR1 MDHEN, CDR2 SYDVKM. The CDR3 DNA sequence: TGTGCCAGCAGTGCTTTAACTAGCGGGTCCTACAATGAGCAGTTCTTC. Protein product: CASSALTSGSYNEQFF.